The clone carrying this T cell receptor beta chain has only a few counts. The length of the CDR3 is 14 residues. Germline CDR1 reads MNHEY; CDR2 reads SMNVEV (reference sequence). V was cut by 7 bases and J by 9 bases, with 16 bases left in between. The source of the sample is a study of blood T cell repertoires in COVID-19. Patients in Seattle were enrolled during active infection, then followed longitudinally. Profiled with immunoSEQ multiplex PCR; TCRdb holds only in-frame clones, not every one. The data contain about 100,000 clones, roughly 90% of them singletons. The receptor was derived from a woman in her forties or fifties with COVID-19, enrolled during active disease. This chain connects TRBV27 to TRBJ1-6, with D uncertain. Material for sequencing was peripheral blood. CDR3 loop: CASTSPSGVSPLHF. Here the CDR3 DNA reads TGTGCCAGCACCAGCCCTTCCGGGGTTTCACCCCTCCACTTT.